This is a list of T cell receptor beta chains from one sample in a study of blood T cell repertoires in COVID-19. TCRdb's copy holds only in-frame clones and misses some; the assay was immunoSEQ multiplex PCR. The sample shows about 200,000 clones, over 80% of them seen only once. Sequenced material: PBMCs or T cells enriched from blood (not recorded which). These receptors all stem from a man aged 25-45 years who had recovered from COVID-19. The CDR3 runs from the conserved cysteine through the conserved F or W. A D gene is named only where the DNA matches it firmly. Not all rows give a size; the values are once, few, many and, for expanded clones, a class.

v_call,j_call,d_call,clone_size,cdr3_nt,cdr3_aa
TRBV24-1,TRBJ2-3,NA,NA,TGTGCCACCAGTGATTTTGGTTCGCAGGGAGGAAATACGCAGTATTTT,CATSDFGSQGGNTQYF
TRBV5-1,TRBJ1-4,TRBD1,NA,TGCGCCAGCAGCTTATGGACAGGGCTTGGTGAAAAACTGTTTTTT,CASSLWTGLGEKLFF
TRBV29-1,TRBJ2-7,NA,NA,TGCAGCGTTGTGCCAGGGGATAATCCGTACGAGCAGTACTTC,CSVVPGDNPYEQYF
TRBV28,TRBJ2-1,TRBD2,NA,TGTGCCAGCAGTTTATGGCGGGGGGCGTACAATGAGCAGTTCTTC,CASSLWRGAYNEQFF
TRBV5-4,TRBJ2-2,TRBD2,NA,TGTGCCAGCAGTCCAAATCCTAGCGGGAGAAAGACCGGGGAGCTGTTTTTT,CASSPNPSGRKTGELFF
TRBV15,TRBJ2-7,NA,NA,TGTGCCACCAGCAGAGCGGTAAATTACGAGCAGTACTTC,CATSRAVNYEQYF
TRBV27,TRBJ1-5,NA,NA,TGTGCCAGCAGTTTATCCAGGGTCAATCAGCCCCAGCATTTT,CASSLSRVNQPQHF
TRBV3-1/TRBV3-2,TRBJ2-4,TRBD2,NA,TGTGCCAGCAGCCAAGCGGGGCTAGCGGATGCCAAAAACATTCAGTACTTC,CASSQAGLADAKNIQYF
TRBV27,TRBJ1-2,NA,NA,TGTGCCAGCAGGGCTGGGCTTACAGGTCGCTATGGCTACACCTTC,CASRAGLTGRYGYTF
TRBV4-1,TRBJ1-1,NA,NA,TGCGCCAGCAGCCAAGTTGGGCAGGGAGGCACTGAAGCTTTCTTT,CASSQVGQGGTEAFF
TRBV19,TRBJ2-3,TRBD2,NA,TGTGCCAGTAGTATTGGGGGGGTTAGCACAGATACGCAGTATTTT,CASSIGGVSTDTQYF
TRBV30,TRBJ1-5,TRBD1,NA,TGTGCCTGGAGTTACGGGACAGGGGGCCGTCAGCCCCAGCATTTT,CAWSYGTGGRQPQHF
TRBV9,TRBJ2-1,TRBD2,NA,TGTGCCAGCAGCGTTCTAGCGGGGTCCTACAATGAGCAGTTCTTC,CASSVLAGSYNEQFF
TRBV9,TRBJ2-3,NA,NA,TGTGCCAGCAGCGTAGCTCCGGGGGGCGGGGGCACAGATACGCAGTATTTT,CASSVAPGGGGTDTQYF
TRBV5-4,TRBJ2-7,TRBD1,NA,TGTGCCAGCAGCCCAAACAGGGGGAACTCCTACGAGCAGTACTTC,CASSPNRGNSYEQYF
TRBV2,TRBJ2-1,TRBD2,NA,TGTGCCAGCAGTCGTCCCGGGACTAGCGTTGACAATGAGCAGTTCTTC,CASSRPGTSVDNEQFF
TRBV27,TRBJ1-6,NA,NA,TGTGCCAGCAGTTTCGGGAGCTCCTATAATTCACCCCTCCACTTT,CASSFGSSYNSPLHF
TRBV19,TRBJ1-6,NA,NA,TGTGCCAGTAGTATTATTGAGCAACGGGATTCACCCCTCCACTTT,CASSIIEQRDSPLHF
TRBV18,TRBJ2-7,NA,NA,TGTGCCAGCTCGTCCCAGGGGTACGGCTACGAGCAGTACTTC,CASSSQGYGYEQYF
TRBV13,TRBJ2-5,TRBD2,NA,TGTGCCAGCAGCTTCGGACTAGCGGGGGGGCACCCGAAAGAGACCCAGTACTTC,CASSFGLAGGHPKETQYF
TRBV3-1/TRBV3-2,TRBJ1-1,NA,NA,TGTGCCAGCAGCCAAGGAGTGAACACTGAAGCTTTCTTT,CASSQGVNTEAFF
TRBV5-6,TRBJ2-2,NA,NA,TGTGCCAGCAGCTTGGTGTCTGTGAACACCGGGGAGCTGTTTTTT,CASSLVSVNTGELFF
TRBV2,TRBJ2-7,TRBD2,NA,TGTGCCAGCAGTGAAGCGCGGGGGACTAGCGGCTCCTACGAGCAGTACTTC,CASSEARGTSGSYEQYF
TRBV27,TRBJ2-7,TRBD2,NA,TGTGCCAGCAGTTTATTGACTAGCGGGGCCTACGAGCAGTACTTC,CASSLLTSGAYEQYF
TRBV4-3,TRBJ2-5,TRBD2,NA,TGCGCCAGCAGCCAAGTTAGCGGGGGGGCCCTGGTCGCCCAAGAGACCCAGTACTTC,CASSQVSGGALVAQETQYF
TRBV5-5,TRBJ1-1,TRBD1,few,TGTGCCAGCAGCTTAGCGACAGGGACTGAAGCTTTCTTT,CASSLATGTEAFF
TRBV4-1,TRBJ2-1,TRBD2,once,TGCGCCAGCAGCCCGATATTTCTACTCGGGAGGGTCCCGGGTCGGGAGCAGTTCTTC,CASSPIFLLGRVPGREQFF
TRBV7-2,TRBJ2-3,NA,NA,TGTGCCAGCAGCTTGCCGCCCCCGGGAGATACGCAGTATTTT,CASSLPPPGDTQYF
TRBV19,TRBJ1-6,TRBD1,NA,TGTGCCAGTAGTCAGGGACAGCGTAATTCACCCCTCCACTTT,CASSQGQRNSPLHF
TRBV5-4,TRBJ1-5,TRBD1,once,TGTGCCAGCAGCTTGGGTACAGGGGGCGATCAGCCCCAGCATTTT,CASSLGTGGDQPQHF
TRBV7-9,TRBJ1-5,NA,NA,TGTGCCAGCAGCTTAGCCGGAGGGGGCAATCAGCCCCAGCATTTT,CASSLAGGGNQPQHF
TRBV4-3,TRBJ1-2,TRBD1,NA,TGCGCCAGCAGCCAAGATAAGGGGAGTACAGGGGGCTATGGCTACACCTTC,CASSQDKGSTGGYGYTF
TRBV10-1,TRBJ2-1,NA,NA,TGCGCCAGCAGTGAACGCTTTCAGGGCCTTAACAATGAGCAGTTCTTC,CASSERFQGLNNEQFF